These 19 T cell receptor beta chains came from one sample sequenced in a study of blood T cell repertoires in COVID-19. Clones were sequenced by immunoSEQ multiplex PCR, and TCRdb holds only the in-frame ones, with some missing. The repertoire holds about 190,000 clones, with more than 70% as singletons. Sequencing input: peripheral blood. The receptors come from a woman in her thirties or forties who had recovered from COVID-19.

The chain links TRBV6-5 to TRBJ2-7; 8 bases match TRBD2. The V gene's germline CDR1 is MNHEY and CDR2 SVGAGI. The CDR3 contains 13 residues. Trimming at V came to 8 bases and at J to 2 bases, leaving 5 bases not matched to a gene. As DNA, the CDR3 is TGTGCCAGCGGGCGAGCGGGAGCCTACGAGCAGTACTTC. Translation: CASGRAGAYEQYF.

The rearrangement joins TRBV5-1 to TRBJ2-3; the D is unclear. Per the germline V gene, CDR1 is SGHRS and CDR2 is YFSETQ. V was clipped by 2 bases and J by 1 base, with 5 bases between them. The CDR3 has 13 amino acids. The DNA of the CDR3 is TGCGCCAGCAGCTTCCCGGGCACAGATACGCAGTATTTT. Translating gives CASSFPGTDTQYF. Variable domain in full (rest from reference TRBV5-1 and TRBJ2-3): KAGVTQTPRYLIKTRGQQVTLSCSPISGHRSVSWYQQTPGQGLQFLFEYFSETQRNKGNFPGRFSGRQFSNSRSEMNVSTLELGDSALYLCASSFPGTDTQYFGPGTRLTVL.

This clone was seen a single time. The CDR3 spells CASRAGGSYNEQFF. DNA for the CDR3: TGTGCCAGCAGGGCGGGAGGCTCCTACAATGAGCAGTTCTTC. This chain joins TRBV7-3 and TRBJ2-1; TRBD2 aligns across 8 bases. The CDR3 covers 14 residues. Germline V gene lookup returns CDR1 SGHTA and CDR2 FQGTGA. The V segment lost 6 bases and the J segment 0 bases; nucleotides outside the gene matches: 1.

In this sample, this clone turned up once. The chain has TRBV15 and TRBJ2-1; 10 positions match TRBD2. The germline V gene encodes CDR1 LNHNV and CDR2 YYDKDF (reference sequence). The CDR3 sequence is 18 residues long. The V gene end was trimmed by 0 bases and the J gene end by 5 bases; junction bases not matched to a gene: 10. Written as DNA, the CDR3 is TGTGCCACCAGCAGAGATCAAAGCGGGAGGGCCAAGGACAATGAGCAGTTCTTC. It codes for CATSRDQSGRAKDNEQFF.

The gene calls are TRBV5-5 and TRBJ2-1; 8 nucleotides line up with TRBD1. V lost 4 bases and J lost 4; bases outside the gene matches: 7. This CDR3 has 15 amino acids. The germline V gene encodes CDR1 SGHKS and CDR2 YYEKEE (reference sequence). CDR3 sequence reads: CASSAGQGEYNEQFF. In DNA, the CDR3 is TGTGCCAGCAGCGCCGGACAGGGCGAATACAATGAGCAGTTCTTC.

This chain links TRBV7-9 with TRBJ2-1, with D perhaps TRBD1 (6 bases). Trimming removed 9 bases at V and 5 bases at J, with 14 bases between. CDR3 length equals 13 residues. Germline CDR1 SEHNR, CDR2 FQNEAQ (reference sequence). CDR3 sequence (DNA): TGTGCCAGTAAACAGGGTATCAACAATGAGCAGTTCTTC. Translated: CASKQGINNEQFF.

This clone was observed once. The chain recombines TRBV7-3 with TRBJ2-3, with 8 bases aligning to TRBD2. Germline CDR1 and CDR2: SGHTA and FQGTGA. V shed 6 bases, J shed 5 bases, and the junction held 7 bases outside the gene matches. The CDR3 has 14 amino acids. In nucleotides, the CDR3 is TGTGCCAGCAGTAAAGGACTAGCCGAAGATACGCAGTATTTT. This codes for CASSKGLAEDTQYF.

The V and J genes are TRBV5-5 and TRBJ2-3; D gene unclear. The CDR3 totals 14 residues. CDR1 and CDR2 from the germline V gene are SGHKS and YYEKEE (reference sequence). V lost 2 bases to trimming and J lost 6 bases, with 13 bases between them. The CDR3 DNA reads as TGTGCCAGCAGCTTTATCGGCCCCGGGGATACGCAGTATTTT. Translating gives CASSFIGPGDTQYF.

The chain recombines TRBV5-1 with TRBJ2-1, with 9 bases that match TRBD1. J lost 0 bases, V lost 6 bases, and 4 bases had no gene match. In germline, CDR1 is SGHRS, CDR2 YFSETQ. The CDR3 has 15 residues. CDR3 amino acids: CASMWTGDSYNEQFF. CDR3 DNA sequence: TGCGCCAGCATGTGGACAGGGGACTCCTACAATGAGCAGTTCTTC.

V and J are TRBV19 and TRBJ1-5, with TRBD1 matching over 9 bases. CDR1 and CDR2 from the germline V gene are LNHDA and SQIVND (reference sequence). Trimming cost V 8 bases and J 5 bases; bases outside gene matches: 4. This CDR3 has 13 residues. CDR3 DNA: TGTGCCAGTCATGACAGGGGGTATCAGCCCCAGCATTTT. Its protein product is CASHDRGYQPQHF.

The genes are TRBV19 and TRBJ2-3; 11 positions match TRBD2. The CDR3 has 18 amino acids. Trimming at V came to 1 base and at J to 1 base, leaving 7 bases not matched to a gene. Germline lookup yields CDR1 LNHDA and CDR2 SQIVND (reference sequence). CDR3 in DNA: TGTGCCAGTAGTATAGGGTTCGTTAGCGGGAGGGGCACAGATACGCAGTATTTT. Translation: CASSIGFVSGRGTDTQYF. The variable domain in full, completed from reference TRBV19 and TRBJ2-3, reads DGGITQSPKYLFRKEGQNVTLSCEQNLNHDAMYWYRQDPGQGLRLIYYSQIVNDFQKGDIAEGYSVSREKKESFPLTVTSAQKNPTAFYLCASSIGFVSGRGTDTQYFGPGTRLTVL.

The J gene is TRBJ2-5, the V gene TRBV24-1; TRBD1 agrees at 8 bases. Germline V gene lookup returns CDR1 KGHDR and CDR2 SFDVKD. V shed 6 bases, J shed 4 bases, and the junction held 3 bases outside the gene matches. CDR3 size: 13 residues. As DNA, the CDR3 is TGTGCCACCAGTCGAGGACAGGGAGAGACCCAGTACTTC. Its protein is CATSRGQGETQYF.

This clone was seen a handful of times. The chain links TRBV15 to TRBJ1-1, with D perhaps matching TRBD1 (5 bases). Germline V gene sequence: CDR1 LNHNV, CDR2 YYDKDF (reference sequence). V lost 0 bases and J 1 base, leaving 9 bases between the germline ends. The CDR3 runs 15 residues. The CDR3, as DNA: TGTGCCACCAGCAGAGATATCCAGGGGAACACTGAAGCTTTCTTT. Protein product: CATSRDIQGNTEAFF. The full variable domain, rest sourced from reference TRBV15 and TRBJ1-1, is DAMVIQNPRYQVTQFGKPVTLSCSQTLNHNVMYWYQQKSSQAPKLLFHYYDKDFNNEADTPDNFQSRRPNTSFCFLDIRSPGLGDTAMYLCATSRDIQGNTEAFFGQGTRLTVV.

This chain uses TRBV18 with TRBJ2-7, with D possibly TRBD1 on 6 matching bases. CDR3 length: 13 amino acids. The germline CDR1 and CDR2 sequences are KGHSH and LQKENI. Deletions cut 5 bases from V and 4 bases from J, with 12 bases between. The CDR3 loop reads CASSIQGSYEQYF. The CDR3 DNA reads TGTGCCAGCTCAATACAGGGTTCGTACGAGCAGTACTTC.

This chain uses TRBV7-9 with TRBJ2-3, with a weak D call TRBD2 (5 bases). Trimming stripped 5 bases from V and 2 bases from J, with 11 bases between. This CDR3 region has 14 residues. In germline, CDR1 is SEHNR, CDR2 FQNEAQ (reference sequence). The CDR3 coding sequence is TGTGCCAGCAGCCCAGAGGGCCTCACAGATACGCAGTATTTT. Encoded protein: CASSPEGLTDTQYF.

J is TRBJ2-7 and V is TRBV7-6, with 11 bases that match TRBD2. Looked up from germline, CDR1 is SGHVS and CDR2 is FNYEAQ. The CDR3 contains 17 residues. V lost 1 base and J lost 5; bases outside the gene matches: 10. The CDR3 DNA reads TGTGCCAGCAGCTTAGAAAGTAGCGGGAGGGCCTTTAACGAGCAGTACTTC. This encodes CASSLESSGRAFNEQYF.

This CDR3 reads CASSLGSLATNEKLFF. The CDR3 region has the DNA TGTGCCAGCAGCTTAGGATCACTAGCAACTAATGAAAAACTGTTTTTT. This chain joins TRBV11-2 and TRBJ1-4, with D uncertain. Germline assignment: CDR1 SGHAT and CDR2 FQNNGV. Trimming cost V 1 base and J 0 bases, with 9 bases left between them. The CDR3 loop spans 16 amino acids.

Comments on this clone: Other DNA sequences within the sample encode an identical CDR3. The CDR3 is CAISESTGYEQYF. CDR3 DNA sequence: TGTGCCATCAGTGAGTCGACGGGTTACGAGCAGTACTTC. The chain links TRBV10-3 to TRBJ2-7, with D uncertain. Germline lookup yields CDR1 ENHRY and CDR2 SYGVKD. The CDR3 runs to 13 residues. V was shortened by 0 bases and J by 4 bases, with 7 bases between the two germline ends.

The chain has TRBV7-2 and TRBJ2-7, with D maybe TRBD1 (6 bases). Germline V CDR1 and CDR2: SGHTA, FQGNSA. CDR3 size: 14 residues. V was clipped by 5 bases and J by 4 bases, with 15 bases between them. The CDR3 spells CASSPGHRVYEQYF. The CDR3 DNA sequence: TGTGCCAGCAGCCCTGGGCACAGGGTGTACGAGCAGTACTTC.